This TCR beta chain was sequenced during a study of cytomegalovirus exposure and HLA in healthy donors. Study-level information: Among over 300 genotyped donors, roughly 81% fell in the Caucasian-associated ancestry cluster. Study-wide findings and caveats: A later analysis showed HLA-associated TCR beta chains outstripping equally common others in clonal expansion.

With regard to this clone: Antigen: not known.

The PCR contained 60 Vbeta and 13 Jbeta primers. Sequencing was performed with immunoSEQ multiplex PCR; in TCRdb, only in-frame clones are kept and a portion is missing. Here the sample spans around 90,000 clones, 55% to 65% being singletons. Not recorded for this donor was the CMV serostatus. The V end lost 1 base, the J end lost 0 bases, and 9 bases lay between the germline ends. The CDR3 is 15 residues long. Germline CDR1 SGHNT, CDR2 YYREEE (reference sequence). Sequenced: PBMCs. The TCR sequence derives from a human donor in good health. This chain connects TRBV5-4 to TRBJ2-3; no definite D call. CDR3 in DNA: TGTGCCAGCAGCTTGCCACAGTTTAGCACAGATACGCAGTATTTT. Its protein is CASSLPQFSTDTQYF.